This T cell receptor beta chain comes out of a study of blood T cell repertoires in COVID-19. Study details: Sources were T cells, B-cell-depleted T cells, or PBMCs; the material itself was cDNA or gDNA.

Some clones are missing from TCRdb's copy, which holds only in-frame ones; the method was immunoSEQ multiplex PCR. The sample lists 80,000 or so clones, roughly 80% occurring once. CDR3 length equals 12 residues. The V end was cut by 3 bases, the J end by 8 bases, with 8 bases between. The chain recombines TRBV12-3 or TRBV12-4 with TRBJ1-5; no clear D. The receptor's source is a woman in her sixties or seventies with acute or convalescent COVID-19. The sample taken for sequencing was peripheral blood. CDR3 DNA: TGTGCCAGCAGTTTCGGGAGGGAGCCCCAGCATTTT. Protein: CASSFGREPQHF.